This TCR beta chain was profiled in a study of blood T cells in healthy people across ages. Then a second PCR, running roughly 7 to 11 cycles, was carried out with a sample-barcoded 5' primer and a J-beta primer mix. TCRdb re-derived calls from the 5' RACE reads in MiXCR, one entry per CDR3 protein. The data hold 1.5 million or so distinct CDR3 sequences, with 40% to 45% observed a single time. The CDR3 has 13 amino acids. V shed 4 bases and J shed 8 bases, with 12 bases lying between them. CDR1 and CDR2 from the germline V gene are MDHEN and SYDVKM. Study observations and caveats: Investigators viewed diversity estimates from one million T cells as underestimates, the study reported. Observed TCR beta diversity showed a strong correlation with the percentage of naive T cells as measured by flow cytometry.

Concerning this clonotype itself: What it recognizes is unknown.

Sequences were obtained from blood. V is TRBV28 and J is TRBJ2-1; D unclear. This receptor was identified in a woman younger than 35 in good health. The CDR3 spells CASSSPNVYEQFF. In DNA form, the CDR3 reads TGTGCCAGCAGTTCTCCCAATGTCTATGAGCAGTTCTTC.